These 4 T cell receptor beta chains were all obtained from the same sample, sequenced in a study of human T cells and chemical hapten exposure. The time point was: patch test 1, 2 weeks after DPC sensitization. The treatment here: therapeutic diphenylcyclopropenone sensitization with weekly scalp DPC. TCRdb called the RACE reads again in MiXCR, with one record for every CDR3 protein. This sample has 120,000 or so distinct CDR3 sequences, with approximately 14% found just once. Source: whole blood, taken in connection with sensitization to the hapten diphenylcyclopropenone (DPC). The origin of the receptors is a man between 18 and 29 years old with alopecia areata. Some clones in this sample may be carry-over from other donors' samples.

V and J are TRBV19 and TRBJ2-3; tentative D call: TRBD2 (7 bases). The CDR3 contains 18 residues. V was trimmed by 3 bases and J by 1 base, leaving 20 bases between them. Germline CDR1 and CDR2: LNHDA and SQIVND (reference sequence). Here the CDR3 reads CASSMIFLGGHRTDTQYF. CDR3 sequence (DNA): TGTGCCAGTAGTATGATCTTCCTCGGGGGGCACCGCACAGATACGCAGTATTTT.

This clonotype has just a few counts. Written as DNA, the CDR3 is TGTGCCAGCAGCGTAGCCCCTCGACAGGGGGTTGGATCTGAAGCTTTCTTT. It codes for CASSVAPRQGVGSEAFF. The genes are TRBV9 and TRBJ1-1, with TRBD1 identical over 9 bases. The J segment lost 6 bases and the V segment lost 0 bases, leaving 12 bases of the junction unmatched. Germline-derived CDR1 and CDR2 are SGDLS and YYNGEE. CDR3 length equals 17 residues.

This clonotype was observed a few times. The chain carries TRBV3-1 and TRBJ1-2; D is perhaps TRBD1 (5 bases). Trimming pared 1 base from V and 2 bases from J, leaving 11 bases between. The CDR3 spans 15 residues. The germline gives CDR1 LGHDT, CDR2 YNNKEL (reference sequence). CDR3 amino acids: CASSQVRQYNYGYTF. DNA for the CDR3: TGTGCCAGCAGCCAAGTGAGACAGTACAACTATGGCTACACCTTC.

The chain uses TRBV7-9 and TRBJ1-5; 7 positions match TRBD1. V dropped 5 bases and J dropped 0; count of bases not matched to a gene: 4. CDR3 size: 15 residues. In germline, CDR1 is SEHNR, CDR2 FQNEAQ (reference sequence). CDR3 sequence reads: CASSPGQPSNQPQHF. The CDR3 DNA sequence: TGTGCCAGCAGCCCGGGACAGCCTAGCAATCAGCCCCAGCATTTT.